This TCR beta chain emerged from a study of blood T cell repertoires in COVID-19. On this clone itself: A read error may be the cause here, since a much bigger clone is one base away.

The authors' processing: Reference gene primer amplification yielded estimated nucleated cell counts. The protocol was immunoSEQ multiplex PCR, while the TCRdb copy is restricted to in-frame clones and leaves out a portion. V and J calls and clone size follow that table, whereas D and trimming were derived from the DNA. Among roughly 220,000 clones listed, just under 85% were seen once. Germline assignment: CDR1 SGHKS and CDR2 YYEKEE (reference sequence). V was pared by 4 bases and J by 0 bases, with 3 bases of the junction left unmatched. This CDR3 region has 15 residues. The sequencing sample was made of PBMCs or T cells enriched from blood (not recorded which). The rearrangement uses TRBV5-5 and TRBJ2-1; 8 bases are shared with TRBD2. This receptor was identified in a woman aged 35 to 49 with acute COVID-19. The CDR3 loop reads CASSPTSDSYNEQFF. Written as DNA, the CDR3 is TGTGCCAGCAGCCCGACTAGCGACTCCTACAATGAGCAGTTCTTC.